A single sample is the source of the 16 T cell receptor beta chains below, sequenced in a study of cytomegalovirus exposure and HLA in healthy donors. The PCR used 60 Vbeta and 13 Jbeta primers. Repertoires were generated with immunoSEQ multiplex PCR, while TCRdb's copy carries only in-frame clones and drops some. Here the sample spans 95,000 to 150,000 clones, under 85% being singletons. The sequenced material came from PBMCs. These receptors were obtained from a woman in her fifties or sixties in good health and CMV-seropositive.

The genes are TRBV29-1 and TRBJ1-1; D gene ambiguous. Germline V gives CDR1 SQVTM, CDR2 ANQGSEA. This CDR3 spans 14 amino acids. V was trimmed by 7 bases and J by 5 bases, leaving 20 bases between them. Written as DNA, the CDR3 is TGCAGCGCCCTCGAGGCAGCCAGCGTAACTGAAGCTTTCTTT. Translated, it gives CSALEAASVTEAFF.

This chain uses TRBV5-6 with TRBJ1-6; the D is unclear. Per the germline V gene, CDR1 is SGHDT and CDR2 is YYEEEE. V lost 2 bases, J lost 6 bases, and 3 bases lay in between. This CDR3 has 12 amino acids. The CDR3 region is CASSFSNSPLHF. CDR3 nucleotide sequence: TGTGCCAGCAGCTTCAGTAATTCACCCCTCCACTTT. Combining the CDR3 with reference TRBV5-6 and TRBJ1-6 gives the whole variable domain DAGVTQSPTHLIKTRGQQVTLRCSPKSGHDTVSWYQQALGQGPQFIFQYYEEEERQRGNFPDRFSGHQFPNYSSELNVNALLLGDSALYLCASSFSNSPLHFGNGTRLTVT.

This clone has just one count. V and J are TRBV7-8 and TRBJ2-3, with 10 bases lining up with TRBD2. In germline, CDR1 is SGHVS, CDR2 FQNEAQ. The CDR3 runs to 16 residues. V lost 3 bases, J lost 4 bases, and 7 bases stayed unmatched. Here the CDR3 reads CASSFRPSGGADTQYF. The CDR3 nucleotides are TGTGCCAGCAGCTTCCGGCCTAGCGGGGGCGCAGATACGCAGTATTTT.

The CDR3 DNA is TGTGCCAGCAGCTTAGGCGAAGTCTCCTACGAGCAGTACTTC. This codes for CASSLGEVSYEQYF. The chain has TRBV7-2 and TRBJ2-7; no firm D call. There are 14 residues in the CDR3. Trimming took 1 base from V and 0 from J, leaving 7 bases between them. Germline V gives CDR1 SGHTA, CDR2 FQGNSA.

The chain employs TRBV30 and TRBJ2-3; the match to TRBD1 covers 8 bases. With 0 bases clipped from V and 8 bases from J, the junction kept 4 bases outside the gene matches. Germline CDR1 is GTSNPN and CDR2 is SVGIG (reference sequence). The CDR3 is 13 residues long. CDR3 residues: CAWSVQDRGTQYF. The CDR3, as DNA: TGTGCCTGGAGTGTACAAGACAGGGGTACGCAGTATTTT.

The genes are TRBV27 and TRBJ1-5; 11 bases are a match to TRBD1. This CDR3 spans 15 amino acids. Germline CDR1 and CDR2: MNHEY and SMNVEV (reference sequence). The ends lost 3 bases at V and 2 bases at J; junction bases unmatched: 0. The CDR3 DNA reads as TGTGCCAGCAGTTTGGGACAGGGGGGCAATCAGCCCCAGCATTTT. Protein sequence: CASSLGQGGNQPQHF.

This clone was picked up one time. The chain couples TRBV11-3 to TRBJ2-4, with TRBD2 identical over 7 bases. The CDR3 covers 14 residues. CDR1 and CDR2 (germline): SGHNT, YENEEA. The trim removed 5 bases at V and 7 bases at J, leaving 8 bases unmatched. CDR3 coding DNA: TGTGCCAGCAGCCCCGAAGGAGCGGGGAACATTCAGTACTTC. This gives the protein CASSPEGAGNIQYF.

The chain has TRBV5-4 and TRBJ1-2; D possibly corresponds to TRBD1 (6 bases). The germline V and J ends were trimmed by 3 bases and 8 bases, with 17 bases remaining between them. CDR1 is SGHNT, CDR2 YYREEE, per germline (reference sequence). This CDR3 spans 14 amino acids. CDR3 nucleotides: TGTGCCAGCAGCTCTACAGGGTGGGAAGTCGGCTACACCTTC. Its translation: CASSSTGWEVGYTF.

The gene calls are TRBV19 and TRBJ2-7, with D maybe TRBD1 (6 bases). The V and J ends lost 10 bases and 0 bases respectively, with 13 bases between them. The CDR3 has 13 amino acids. CDR1 is LNHDA and CDR2 is SQIVND in the germline V gene (reference sequence). CDR3 sequence (DNA): TGTGCCACCGAGGGGGACACCTCCTACGAGCAGTACTTC. This encodes CATEGDTSYEQYF.

This clone has just a few counts. The chain is built from TRBV19 and TRBJ1-3; D unresolved. Germline V CDR1 and CDR2: LNHDA, SQIVND (reference sequence). The V end was cut by 7 bases, the J end by 0 bases, with 10 bases between. There are 14 residues in the CDR3. The CDR3 nucleotides are TGTGCCAGTAAGGACGGGAGCTCTGGAAACACCATATATTTT. Amino acid sequence: CASKDGSSGNTIYF. Filled out from reference TRBV19 and TRBJ1-3, the complete variable domain reads DGGITQSPKYLFRKEGQNVTLSCEQNLNHDAMYWYRQDPGQGLRLIYYSQIVNDFQKGDIAEGYSVSREKKESFPLTVTSAQKNPTAFYLCASKDGSSGNTIYFGEGSWLTVV.

V is TRBV6-6 and J is TRBJ2-7, with 8 bases lining up with TRBD1. The V segment lost 6 bases and the J segment 2 bases; nucleotides outside the gene matches: 12. This CDR3 has 16 residues. Looked up from germline, CDR1 is MNHNY and CDR2 is SVGAGI (reference sequence). CDR3 sequence reads: CASRDPAGTGPYEQYF. The CDR3 DNA reads TGTGCCAGCAGAGATCCGGCCGGGACAGGCCCCTACGAGCAGTACTTC.

The chain combines TRBV2 with TRBJ2-5, with D maybe TRBD2 (6 bases). The J call may be in error: the DNA end matches TRBJ2-7 better. The CDR3 is 17 residues long. Per the germline V gene, CDR1 is SNHLY and CDR2 is FYNNEI. The CDR3 sequence: CASSEAPLVAVPYEQYF. The DNA for the CDR3 is TGTGCCAGCAGTGAAGCGCCCCTGGTAGCGGTCCCTTACGAGCAGTACTTC.

V usage is TRBV9 and J usage is TRBJ1-1; D is undetermined. The germline gives CDR1 SGDLS, CDR2 YYNGEE. Trimming took off 2 bases at V and 1 base at J, with 6 bases between the two ends. The CDR3 runs 13 residues. CDR3 DNA: TGTGCCAGCAGCGTTAACTGGAACACTGAAGCTTTCTTT. It is translated as CASSVNWNTEAFF.

The chain carries TRBV4-1 and TRBJ2-7; perhaps TRBD2 as D (6 bases). V lost 4 bases and J 12 bases, leaving 13 bases between the germline ends. Germline V CDR1 and CDR2: MGHRA, YSYEKL. This CDR3 is 11 amino acids long. The chain's CDR3 is CASSRRGSWYF. The CDR3 DNA reads TGCGCCAGCAGCCGTCGGGGGAGTTGGTACTTC.

This rearrangement joins TRBV6-1 to TRBJ1-6, with 7 bases identical to TRBD1. CDR3 size: 14 residues. Germline-derived CDR1 and CDR2 are MNHNS and SASEGT. The V and J ends lost 3 bases and 9 bases, in that order; junction bases with no gene match: 5. DNA for the CDR3: TGTGCCAGCAGTGAGTCAGGGGGAAGTTCACCCCTCCACTTT. It encodes CASSESGGSSPLHF.

The chain carries TRBV10-3 and TRBJ1-1; no firm D call. The germline CDR1 and CDR2 sequences are ENHRY and SYGVKD. Trimming took off 6 bases at V and 0 bases at J, with 2 bases between the two ends. The CDR3 sequence is 11 residues long. CDR3 bases: TGTGCCATCAGCATGAACACTGAAGCTTTCTTT. As protein: CAISMNTEAFF.